A single sample is the source of the 20 T cell receptor beta chains below, sequenced in a study of control samples from healthy donors and cancer patients. TCRdb's table, derived via immunoSEQ multiplex PCR, lists solely in-frame clones and lacks some. The sample contains approximately 86,000 clones, about 89% of which appear only once. Sequencing was done on a sample of blood. The source is a young man in good health.

This chain uses TRBV2 with TRBJ1-5; D perhaps matches TRBD1 (6 bases). CDR1 and CDR2 (germline): SNHLY, FYNNEI. V lost 4 bases to trimming and J lost 3 bases, with 16 bases between them. This CDR3 has 16 amino acids. The CDR3 nucleotides are TGTGCCAGCAGTGTAGAGGACAGCCGTTTCAATCAGCCCCAGCATTTT. The encoded protein is CASSVEDSRFNQPQHF.

The genes are TRBV2 and TRBJ1-1, with D maybe TRBD1 (5 bases). The CDR3 is 14 amino acids. Per germline, CDR1 SNHLY and CDR2 FYNNEI. Trimming removed 2 bases from V and 4 bases from J, with 11 bases in between. The DNA for the CDR3 is TGTGCCAGCAGTGAATGGGGGGGTTCCACTGAAGCTTTCTTT. Translation: CASSEWGGSTEAFF. The whole variable domain, filled in from reference TRBV2 and TRBJ1-1, reads EPEVTQTPSHQVTQMGQEVILRCVPISNHLYFYWYRQILGQKVEFLVSFYNNEISEKSEIFDDQFSVERPDGSNFTLKIRSTKLEDSAMYFCASSEWGGSTEAFFGQGTRLTVV.

The chain links TRBV27 to TRBJ2-7; D perhaps matches TRBD1 (5 bases). V shed 6 bases and J shed 1 base, with 7 bases lying between them. CDR1 MNHEY and CDR2 SMNVEV come from the germline V gene (reference sequence). The CDR3 has 12 amino acids. CDR3 in DNA: TGTGCCAGCAGGGACACATCCTACGAGCAGTACTTC. It specifies CASRDTSYEQYF.

This chain links TRBV6-5 with TRBJ2-3, with TRBD2 identical over 8 bases. From germline, CDR1 is MNHEY and CDR2 SVGAGI. V was clipped by 1 base and J by 4 bases; unmatched bases: 7. The CDR3 has 16 amino acids. The CDR3 region has the DNA TGTGCCAGCAGTTACTTTTTTGACGGGGGGGCAGATACGCAGTATTTT. Protein sequence: CASSYFFDGGADTQYF.

V is TRBV5-4 and J is TRBJ1-2; possible D gene TRBD1, 5 bases. This CDR3 spans 15 amino acids. CDR1 is SGHNT and CDR2 is YYREEE in the germline V gene (reference sequence). The V gene lost 0 bases and the J gene lost 2 bases, with 11 bases spanning the gap. Here the CDR3 DNA reads TGTGCCAGCAGCTTGGTGGGGGGTCCAAACTATGGCTACACCTTC. The encoded protein is CASSLVGGPNYGYTF.

The chain links TRBV5-6 to TRBJ2-5; 13 bases are shared with TRBD2. The CDR3 is 16 amino acids. The ends lost 3 bases at V and 5 bases at J; junction bases unmatched: 7. The germline V gene has CDR1 SGHDT and CDR2 YYEEEE. The CDR3 DNA sequence: TGTGCCAGCAGCTCCACTAGCGGGGGGGCCGTCGAGACCCAGTACTTC. Its protein product is CASSSTSGGAVETQYF.

The chain employs TRBV27 and TRBJ2-3; 16 nucleotides line up with TRBD2. The CDR3 consists of 18 residues. The J segment lost 1 base and the V segment lost 0 bases, leaving 1 base of the junction unmatched. The germline V gene has CDR1 MNHEY and CDR2 SMNVEV (reference sequence). The CDR3 region is CASSLSGTSGGGTDTQYF. The CDR3 DNA reads as TGTGCCAGCAGTTTATCTGGGACTAGCGGGGGGGGCACAGATACGCAGTATTTT.

CDR3 nucleotide sequence: TGTGCCAGCAGCCGAAACCCAGCCATGAACACTGAAGCTTTCTTT. This gives the protein CASSRNPAMNTEAFF. V gene TRBV7-8 combines with J gene TRBJ1-1; no clear D gene. Germline V lookup: CDR1 SGHVS, CDR2 FQNEAQ. Trimming pared 5 bases from V and 0 bases from J, leaving 13 bases between. The CDR3 loop spans 15 amino acids.

J is TRBJ2-2 and V is TRBV7-3, with 9 bases identical to TRBD1. This CDR3 is built from 15 residues. The V gene end was trimmed by 1 base and the J gene end by 3 bases; junction bases not matched to a gene: 0. Germline V CDR1 and CDR2: SGHTA, FQGTGA. CDR3 nucleotide sequence: TGTGCCAGCAGCTTAAGACAGGGGGACACCGGGGAGCTGTTTTTT. It codes for CASSLRQGDTGELFF. Complete variable domain (other parts from reference TRBV7-3 and TRBJ2-2): GAGVSQTPSNKVTEKGKYVELRCDPISGHTALYWYRQSLGQGPEFLIYFQGTGAADDSGLPNDRFFAVRPEGSVSTLKIQRTERGDSAVYLCASSLRQGDTGELFFGEGSRLTVL.

The chain has TRBV5-1 and TRBJ2-1; 12 nucleotides match TRBD2. The CDR3 extends over 16 amino acids. Trimming removed 0 bases from V and 3 bases from J; junction bases left unmatched: 1. Germline assignment: CDR1 SGHRS and CDR2 YFSETQ. CDR3 sequence: CASSLGGLAGYNEQFF. The CDR3 DNA is TGCGCCAGCAGCTTGGGGGGACTAGCGGGCTACAATGAGCAGTTCTTC. Based on the CDR3 plus reference TRBV5-1 and TRBJ2-1, the full variable domain is KAGVTQTPRYLIKTRGQQVTLSCSPISGHRSVSWYQQTPGQGLQFLFEYFSETQRNKGNFPGRFSGRQFSNSRSEMNVSTLELGDSALYLCASSLGGLAGYNEQFFGPGTRLTVL.

This chain joins TRBV11-3 and TRBJ1-1; D not resolved. The germline V and J ends were trimmed by 1 base and 1 base, with 7 bases remaining between them. Per germline, CDR1 SGHNT and CDR2 YENEEA. The CDR3 consists of 14 residues. Here the CDR3 reads CASSLGNRNTEAFF. As DNA, the CDR3 is TGTGCCAGCAGCTTAGGGAACAGGAACACTGAAGCTTTCTTT.

This chain uses TRBV4-1 with TRBJ2-1; D unresolved. The germline V gene has CDR1 MGHRA and CDR2 YSYEKL. V dropped 1 base and J dropped 0 bases, with 7 bases sitting between them. CDR3 length: 15 residues. The CDR3 DNA sequence: TGCGCCAGCAGCCAAGCGGCCACCTCCTACAATGAGCAGTTCTTC. Amino acid sequence: CASSQAATSYNEQFF.

The genes are TRBV25-1 and TRBJ1-3, with TRBD1 identical over 8 bases. Germline CDR1 is MGHDK and CDR2 is SYGVNS. With 4 bases clipped from V and 0 bases from J, the junction kept 8 bases outside the gene matches. CDR3 length: 17 amino acids. CDR3 nucleotide sequence: TGTGCCAGCAGTGCCCTTCCGGGACAGGCCTCTGGAAACACCATATATTTT. It is translated as CASSALPGQASGNTIYF.

V usage is TRBV28 and J usage is TRBJ1-1; 7 bases line up with TRBD1. V lost 6 bases, J lost 6 bases, and 4 bases stayed unmatched. The CDR3 runs to 12 residues. From germline, CDR1 is MDHEN and CDR2 SYDVKM. CDR3 nucleotides: TGTGCCAGCAGAACCACAGGGGCTGAAGCTTTCTTT. Its protein product is CASRTTGAEAFF.

The chain combines TRBV5-4 with TRBJ2-2, with 7 bases identical to TRBD2. CDR1 is SGHNT and CDR2 is YYREEE in the germline V gene (reference sequence). The J segment lost 1 base and the V segment lost 5 bases, leaving 8 bases of the junction unmatched. This CDR3 is built from 16 residues. The DNA of the CDR3 is TGTGCCAGCAGGTGGGACTACCAGATGAACACCGGGGAGCTGTTTTTT. Amino acid sequence: CASRWDYQMNTGELFF.

V usage is TRBV6-1 and J usage is TRBJ1-1, with D unclear. The V and J ends lost 0 bases and 4 bases respectively, with 12 bases between them. The CDR3 length is 15 residues. Germline CDR1 MNHNS, CDR2 SASEGT. As DNA, the CDR3 is TGTGCCAGCAGTGAAGCTTCCAGTTGGGGCACTGAAGCTTTCTTT. Translation: CASSEASSWGTEAFF.

The V call is TRBV24-1, the J call TRBJ1-1; D unclear. Germline-derived CDR1 and CDR2 are KGHDR and SFDVKD. Trimming cost V 9 bases and J 4 bases, with 8 bases left between them. The CDR3 runs 11 residues. CDR3 in amino acids: CATSDATEAFF. CDR3 coding DNA: TGTGCCACCTCGGACGCCACTGAAGCTTTCTTT.

This sequence joins TRBV7-2 and TRBJ1-2; 9 nucleotides line up with TRBD1. The V segment lost 5 bases and the J segment 5 bases; nucleotides outside the gene matches: 6. The CDR3 runs to 14 residues. Germline assignment: CDR1 SGHTA and CDR2 FQGNSA. The CDR3 sequence is CASSPPGTGYGYTF. For the CDR3, the DNA is TGTGCCAGCAGCCCCCCCGGGACAGGGTATGGCTACACCTTC. Variable domain in full (rest from reference TRBV7-2 and TRBJ1-2): GAGVSQSPSNKVTEKGKDVELRCDPISGHTALYWYRQSLGQGLEFLIYFQGNSAPDKSGLPSDRFSAERTGGSVSTLTIQRTQQEDSAVYLCASSPPGTGYGYTFGSGTRLTVV.

The chain uses TRBV2 and TRBJ1-6; D gene unclear. Germline assignment: CDR1 SNHLY and CDR2 FYNNEI. Deletions cut 2 bases from V and 8 bases from J, with 16 bases between. The CDR3 has 16 residues. The CDR3 here is CASSEMGPDSHSPLHF. Here the CDR3 DNA reads TGTGCCAGCAGTGAAATGGGTCCGGACTCCCATTCACCCCTCCACTTT.

The chain recombines TRBV6-5 with TRBJ2-1; D not resolved. Looked up from germline, CDR1 is MNHEY and CDR2 is SVGAGI. The CDR3 is 15 residues long. Deletions cut 6 bases from V and 3 bases from J, with 15 bases between. The CDR3 here is CASSPIDSLYNEQFF. The CDR3 coding sequence is TGTGCCAGCAGCCCCATCGACTCTCTCTACAATGAGCAGTTCTTC.